The 18 T cell receptor beta chains below were found in one sample sequenced in a study of cytomegalovirus exposure and HLA in healthy donors. Primers included in the PCR were 60 Vbeta and 13 Jbeta primers. TCRdb's copy holds only in-frame clones and misses some; the assay was immunoSEQ multiplex PCR. The data hold about 130,000 clones, with around 67% observed a single time. Sequencing was carried out using PBMCs. Receptor source: a man aged 18 to 29 in good health and CMV-seropositive.

The J gene is TRBJ2-7, the V gene TRBV27; 9 nucleotides match TRBD1. There are 14 residues in the CDR3. CDR1 and CDR2 (germline): MNHEY, SMNVEV (reference sequence). Losses at the gene ends were 1 base for V and 4 bases for J; bases not matched to a gene: 2. The CDR3: CASSLLDRGYEQYF. CDR3 nucleotide sequence: TGTGCCAGCAGTTTATTAGACAGGGGGTACGAGCAGTACTTC.

The V and J genes are TRBV18 and TRBJ1-1, with D unclear. V lost 6 bases, J lost 4 bases, and 9 bases lay in between. The length of the CDR3 is 12 residues. Germline CDR1 and CDR2: KGHSH and LQKENI. Here the CDR3 DNA reads TGTGCCAGCTCCCTCGAGAGCACTGAAGCTTTCTTT. Translated, it gives CASSLESTEAFF.

The chain couples TRBV7-9 to TRBJ2-6; D is perhaps TRBD2 (6 bases). Looked up from germline, CDR1 is SEHNR and CDR2 is FQNEAQ (reference sequence). V was trimmed by 5 bases and J by 0 bases, leaving 11 bases between them. This CDR3 spans 16 amino acids. The CDR3, as DNA: TGTGCCAGCAGCCAGGAGGGCAGCTCTGGGGCCAACGTCCTGACTTTC. Translated, it gives CASSQEGSSGANVLTF.

The chain uses TRBV4-1 and TRBJ2-1; D is possibly TRBD2 (5 bases). This CDR3 is 15 amino acids long. CDR1 and CDR2 (germline): MGHRA, YSYEKL. Trimming removed 4 bases at V and 5 bases at J, with 15 bases between. CDR3 amino acids: CASSLRTDGDNEQFF. The CDR3 DNA reads TGCGCCAGCAGCCTTCGGACTGACGGTGACAATGAGCAGTTCTTC.

The V gene is TRBV7-9, the J gene TRBJ2-6; D not certain. The CDR3 runs to 15 residues. V was cut by 5 bases and J by 0 bases, with 8 bases left in between. Germline V gene data show CDR1 as SEHNR and CDR2 as FQNEAQ (reference sequence). The CDR3 here is CASSLDNSGANVLTF. The CDR3 nucleotides read TGTGCCAGCAGCCTCGACAACTCTGGGGCCAACGTCCTGACTTTC.

This clone appeared a few times. The gene calls are TRBV30 and TRBJ2-2, with TRBD2 identical over 8 bases. Germline lookup yields CDR1 GTSNPN and CDR2 SVGIG (reference sequence). V was clipped by 0 bases and J by 1 base; unmatched bases: 4. The CDR3 covers 16 residues. CDR3 loop: CAWSVRGLENTGELFF. In nucleotides, the CDR3 is TGTGCCTGGAGTGTAAGGGGACTAGAGAACACCGGGGAGCTGTTTTTT.

This clone was counted between two and nine times. The V gene is TRBV15, the J gene TRBJ2-7; 8 bases match TRBD1. CDR3 length: 16 amino acids. Looked up from germline, CDR1 is LNHNV and CDR2 is YYDKDF (reference sequence). With V trimmed by 4 bases and J by 4 bases, 12 bases remained unmatched. The CDR3 region has the DNA TGTGCCACCAGCATGGCGGGCGACAGGGGCCTGTACGAGCAGTACTTC. Amino acid sequence: CATSMAGDRGLYEQYF.

V usage is TRBV5-1 and J usage is TRBJ2-7; 9 nucleotides line up with TRBD1. CDR3 length: 15 residues. CDR1 SGHRS and CDR2 YFSETQ come from the germline V gene. J lost 1 base, V lost 0 bases, and 2 bases had no gene match. CDR3 nucleotides: TGCGCCAGCAGCTTGGCAGGGACAGGGTCCTACGAGCAGTACTTC. Protein: CASSLAGTGSYEQYF.

V gene TRBV28 combines with J gene TRBJ2-5; the match to TRBD1 covers 10 bases. The CDR3 contains 16 residues. Trimming took 4 bases from V and 3 from J; bases not matched to a gene: 8. Germline assignment: CDR1 MDHEN and CDR2 SYDVKM. CDR3 nucleotides: TGTGCCAGCAGTTCACATCGGACAGGGGGAAAAGAGACCCAGTACTTC. Its translation: CASSSHRTGGKETQYF.

V and J are TRBV18 and TRBJ2-2, with 7 positions matching TRBD1. The CDR3 has 16 amino acids. V gave up 2 bases and J gave up 4 bases; unmatched junction bases: 7. CDR1 is KGHSH and CDR2 is LQKENI in the germline V gene. The CDR3 sequence: CASSPMTGSITGELFF. CDR3 bases: TGTGCCAGCTCACCAATGACAGGGTCGATCACCGGGGAGCTGTTTTTT.

This clone was found a few times. The rearrangement joins TRBV5-1 to TRBJ1-2; a possible D gene is TRBD1 (6 bases). This CDR3 has 13 amino acids. Trimming removed 0 bases at V and 5 bases at J, with 8 bases between. The germline gives CDR1 SGHRS, CDR2 YFSETQ. The CDR3 nucleotides are TGCGCCAGCAGCTTGGAGGGGACATATGGCTACACCTTC. Amino acid sequence: CASSLEGTYGYTF.

J is TRBJ2-7 and V is TRBV27; D remains unclear. The V and J ends lost 3 bases and 0 bases respectively, with 6 bases between them. Looked up from germline, CDR1 is MNHEY and CDR2 is SMNVEV (reference sequence). The CDR3 runs to 13 residues. The CDR3 sequence is CASSFIFSYEQYF. Written as DNA, the CDR3 is TGTGCCAGCAGTTTCATTTTCTCCTACGAGCAGTACTTC.

V gene TRBV29-1 combines with J gene TRBJ2-5; D call uncertain. The V and J ends lost 5 bases and 0 bases respectively, with 16 bases between them. Germline CDR1 SQVTM, CDR2 ANQGSEA. The CDR3 runs to 15 residues. The CDR3 DNA reads TGCAGCGTTTGTCCGACTCCCTTATACCAAGAGACCCAGTACTTC. Translation gives CSVCPTPLYQETQYF.

The chain's CDR3 is CASSQGPADIHGYTF. The DNA for the CDR3 is TGCGCCAGCAGCCAAGGACCCGCGGACATCCATGGCTACACCTTC. The rearrangement joins TRBV4-3 to TRBJ1-2, with D possibly being TRBD1 (5 bases). Trimming took 1 base from V and 6 from J, leaving 15 bases between them. CDR1 LGHNA and CDR2 YSLEER come from the germline V gene. The CDR3 runs to 15 residues.

The rearrangement links TRBV7-2 to TRBJ2-3, with D possibly being TRBD2 (6 bases). The germline CDR1 and CDR2 sequences are SGHTA and FQGNSA. The CDR3 extends over 15 amino acids. The V gene lost 6 bases and the J gene lost 0 bases, with 13 bases spanning the gap. CDR3 sequence: CASSFLGTSTDTQYF. In nucleotides, the CDR3 is TGTGCCAGCAGTTTTTTGGGGACTAGCACAGATACGCAGTATTTT. Based on the CDR3 plus reference TRBV7-2 and TRBJ2-3, the full variable domain is GAGVSQSPSNKVTEKGKDVELRCDPISGHTALYWYRQSLGQGLEFLIYFQGNSAPDKSGLPSDRFSAERTGGSVSTLTIQRTQQEDSAVYLCASSFLGTSTDTQYFGPGTRLTVL.

The rearrangement uses TRBV7-9 and TRBJ2-3; D is possibly TRBD1 (7 bases). The germline V and J ends were trimmed by 2 bases and 2 bases, with 11 bases remaining between them. The CDR3 is 15 amino acids. Germline V lookup: CDR1 SEHNR, CDR2 FQNEAQ (reference sequence). CDR3 nucleotide sequence: TGTGCCAGCAGCTTACAGGGGGGTCCCACAGATACGCAGTATTTT. Its protein product is CASSLQGGPTDTQYF.

This sequence joins TRBV18 and TRBJ1-6; the D gene is possibly TRBD1 (5 bases). Germline CDR1 and CDR2: KGHSH and LQKENI. This CDR3 is built from 14 residues. The germline V and J ends were trimmed by 3 bases and 10 bases, with 13 bases remaining between them. CDR3 in amino acids: CASSPAGGDSPLHF. Written as DNA, the CDR3 is TGTGCCAGCTCACCCGCGGGGGGGGACTCACCCCTCCACTTT.

The rearrangement uses TRBV29-1 and TRBJ1-1, with 9 bases that match TRBD1. The CDR3 spans 14 residues. Trimming cost V 7 bases and J 0 bases; bases outside gene matches: 6. Germline loops: CDR1 SQVTM, CDR2 ANQGSEA. Here the CDR3 reads CSARQGGMNTEAFF. In nucleotides, the CDR3 is TGCAGCGCCCGACAGGGGGGCATGAACACTGAAGCTTTCTTT. The full variable domain, its missing parts supplied by reference TRBV29-1 and TRBJ1-1, is SAVISQKPSRDICQRGTSLTIQCQVDSQVTMMFWYRQQPGQSLTLIATANQGSEATYESGFVIDKFPISRPNLTFSTLTVSNMSPEDSSIYLCSARQGGMNTEAFFGQGTRLTVV.